These T cell receptor beta chains were read from a single sample in a study of cytomegalovirus exposure and HLA in healthy donors. Clones were read by immunoSEQ multiplex PCR, and TCRdb kept only the in-frame ones, dropping some. Of around 180,000 clones in the sample, roughly 87% were seen once. Sequencing was performed on PBMCs. The receptor set was obtained from a girl in the first two years of life in good health and CMV-seronegative. Both conserved end residues are part of each CDR3. A D gene is named only where the DNA matches it firmly. Clone size appears in some rows only: once, few, many, or a class for an expanded clone.

J	V	size	D	CDR3	DNA
TRBJ1-6	TRBV6-5	.	.	CASSYSRNNSPLHF	TGTGCCAGCAGTTACTCCAGGAATAATTCACCCCTCCACTTT
TRBJ2-7	TRBV12-5	.	.	CASGLGLGGSGEQYF	TGTGCTAGTGGTTTGGGACTCGGCGGGTCGGGCGAGCAGTACTTC
TRBJ2-3	TRBV2	.	.	CASSVQSDTQYF	TGTGCCAGCAGTGTACAATCAGATACGCAGTATTTT
TRBJ1-5	TRBV4-1	.	.	CASSQGRFGNQPQHF	TGCGCCAGCAGCCAAGGCAGGTTTGGGAATCAGCCCCAGCATTTT
TRBJ1-3	TRBV6-5	.	.	CATRLESSGNTIYF	TGTGCCACGCGGCTAGAGAGCTCTGGAAACACCATATATTTT
TRBJ1-1	TRBV11-3	.	.	CASSLGRHTEAFF	TGTGCCAGCAGCTTAGGGAGACACACTGAAGCTTTCTTT
TRBJ2-2	TRBV29-1	few	.	CSVELQGGIGELFF	TGCAGCGTTGAGTTGCAGGGGGGAATCGGGGAGCTGTTTTTT
TRBJ1-2	TRBV7-9	.	TRBD1	CASSRTGVLANYGYTF	TGTGCCAGCTCCCGGACAGGGGTCCTAGCTAACTATGGCTACACCTTC
TRBJ2-3	TRBV18	.	TRBD2	CASSPSGASDTQYF	TGTGCCAGCTCCCCTAGCGGGGCATCAGATACGCAGTATTTT
TRBJ2-3	TRBV9	once	.	CASSPRSDTQYF	TGTGCCAGCAGCCCTAGGTCAGATACGCAGTATTTT
TRBJ2-3	TRBV5-1	.	.	CASSLQDTQYF	TGCGCCAGCAGCTTACAAGATACGCAGTATTTT
TRBJ2-1	TRBV5-6	.	.	CASSLGAASSYNEQFF	TGTGCCAGCAGCTTGGGTGCGGCGAGCTCCTACAATGAGCAGTTCTTC
TRBJ2-7	TRBV10-3	.	.	CAISESPPYGGNEQYF	TGTGCCATCAGTGAGTCCCCCCCCTATGGCGGAAACGAGCAGTACTTC
TRBJ2-3	TRBV23-1	.	.	CASSQEAVPDTQYF	TGCGCCAGCAGTCAAGAGGCGGTCCCAGATACGCAGTATTTT
TRBJ1-3	TRBV13	.	.	CASSYPSRSGSGNTIYF	TGTGCCAGCAGCTACCCGAGTCGTTCGGGCTCTGGAAACACCATATATTTT
TRBJ1-5	TRBV4-3	few	.	CASSPSSRQPQHF	TGCGCCAGCAGCCCCTCTTCGCGACAGCCCCAGCATTTT
TRBJ1-2	TRBV10-3	once	TRBD1	CAISSPGQGVGYTF	TGTGCCATCAGTTCCCCGGGACAGGGGGTCGGCTACACCTTC
TRBJ2-7	TRBV2	.	.	CASSEYSEQYF	TGTGCCAGCAGTGAGTATTCCGAGCAGTACTTC
TRBJ1-2	TRBV7-9	.	.	CASSFGQGFGYTF	TGTGCCAGCAGCTTTGGGCAGGGATTTGGCTACACCTTC
TRBJ2-1	TRBV7-9	.	.	CASSPPTLSSYNEQFF	TGTGCCAGCAGCCCGCCGACTCTCAGCTCCTACAATGAGCAGTTCTTC
TRBJ2-7	TRBV30	.	TRBD1	CAWSVQVGQSSYEQYF	TGTGCCTGGAGTGTACAGGTGGGACAGAGCTCCTACGAGCAGTACTTC
TRBJ2-4	TRBV6-1	.	.	CASSEWQAKNIQYF	TGTGCCAGCAGTGAGTGGCAGGCCAAAAACATTCAGTACTTC
TRBJ1-1	TRBV25-1	.	TRBD1	CASSSTGGWDTEAFF	TGTGCCAGCAGTTCGACAGGGGGCTGGGACACTGAAGCTTTCTTT
TRBJ2-7	TRBV4-2	.	.	CASSQDFGETYEQYF	TGTGCCAGCAGCCAAGATTTTGGAGAAACCTACGAGCAGTACTTC
TRBJ1-5	TRBV2	few	.	CASGGEQPQHF	TGTGCCAGCGGGGGGGAACAGCCCCAGCATTTT
TRBJ2-1	TRBV7-9	.	.	CSSSPSGTHKFF	TGTTCCAGCAGCCCCTCCGGGACTCACAAGTTCTTC
TRBJ2-5	TRBV30	.	TRBD2	CAWKGLAGVLPQETQYF	TGTGCCTGGAAGGGACTAGCGGGGGTTCTGCCCCAAGAGACCCAGTACTTC
TRBJ1-6	TRBV7-8	once	.	CASSLLPATGPYSPLHF	TGTGCCAGCAGCTTACTCCCCGCGACAGGACCGTATTCACCCCTCCACTTT
TRBJ2-7	TRBV19	.	.	CASSSPWALPYEQYF	TGTGCCAGTAGTTCACCCTGGGCGCTTCCCTACGAGCAGTACTTC
TRBJ2-7	TRBV15	.	TRBD2	CATSEYVGLAFSEQYF	TGTGCCACCAGCGAATATGTGGGACTAGCTTTCTCCGAGCAGTACTTC
TRBJ2-7	TRBV29-1	.	TRBD1	CSVGGQGKWYF	TGCAGCGTTGGAGGACAGGGTAAATGGTACTTC
TRBJ2-7	TRBV2	.	.	CASEPWGKKNEQYF	TGTGCCAGCGAGCCCTGGGGCAAAAAGAACGAGCAGTACTTC
TRBJ1-2	TRBV15	.	TRBD1	CATSRNLDRVDYGYTF	TGTGCCACCAGCCGCAACCTGGACAGGGTGGACTATGGCTACACCTTC
TRBJ2-5	TRBV5-6	.	TRBD2	CASSRRLAGAGETQYF	TGTGCCAGCAGCCGTCGACTAGCGGGGGCTGGGGAGACCCAGTACTTC
TRBJ1-3	TRBV19	.	TRBD1	CASSLQSATGAGSGNTIYF	TGTGCCAGTAGTCTCCAGTCTGCAACAGGGGCCGGCTCTGGAAACACCATATATTTT
TRBJ1-1	TRBV7-9	.	.	CASGPGPNTEAFF	TGTGCCAGCGGCCCAGGGCCCAACACTGAAGCTTTCTTT
TRBJ2-1	TRBV19	once	TRBD2	CASSFRSGSSSYNEQFF	TGTGCCAGTAGTTTTCGTAGCGGGAGTAGCTCCTACAATGAGCAGTTCTTC
TRBJ1-3	TRBV6-1	.	.	CASSEAGGFGNTIYF	TGTGCCAGCAGTGAAGCGGGGGGGTTTGGAAACACCATATATTTT
TRBJ1-1	TRBV6-5	.	.	CASRPYTGNTEAFF	TGTGCCAGCAGACCATACACGGGTAACACTGAAGCTTTCTTT
TRBJ1-1	TRBV5-1	.	.	CASSPHYGTEAFF	TGCGCCAGCAGCCCCCACTACGGCACTGAAGCTTTCTTT
TRBJ1-1	TRBV9	.	.	CASSVAPGMDTEAFF	TGTGCCAGCAGCGTAGCGCCAGGGATGGACACTGAAGCTTTCTTT
TRBJ2-2	TRBV4-1	.	TRBD1	CASSQFPGQGGAGELFF	TGCGCCAGCAGCCAGTTCCCGGGACAGGGGGGAGCCGGGGAGCTGTTTTTT
TRBJ2-2	TRBV14	.	TRBD2	CASSLDSGRANTGELFF	TGTGCCAGCAGCCTAGATAGCGGGAGGGCGAACACCGGGGAGCTGTTTTTT
TRBJ2-7	TRBV25-1	.	TRBD1	CASSEVVWGTVVSYEQYF	TGTGCCAGCAGTGAAGTGGTTTGGGGGACAGTAGTCTCCTACGAGCAGTACTTC
TRBJ1-1	TRBV4-1	.	TRBD1	CASRTRQGLNTEAFF	TGCGCCAGCCGGACTCGACAGGGCTTGAACACTGAAGCTTTCTTT
TRBJ2-6	TRBV4-3	.	TRBD1	CASSQAYRGAGANVLTF	TGCGCCAGCAGCCAAGCTTACAGGGGGGCTGGGGCCAACGTCCTGACTTTC
TRBJ1-6	TRBV6-5	few	.	CASSSFNSPLHF	TGTGCCAGCAGTTCTTTTAATTCACCCCTCCACTTT
TRBJ2-7	TRBV7-9	.	TRBD2	CSSRTSSGSEQYF	TGTTCCAGCCGGACATCTAGCGGGAGCGAGCAGTACTTC
TRBJ2-7	TRBV27	.	TRBD1	CASSPGTGSSYEQYF	TGTGCCAGCAGTCCGGGGACAGGGAGCTCCTACGAGCAGTACTTC
TRBJ1-4	TRBV5-1	few	TRBD1	CASKGDSSEKLFF	TGCGCCTCAAAGGGGGACAGTTCTGAAAAACTGTTTTTT
TRBJ2-7	TRBV4-1	.	TRBD2	CASSHALAGGPRSYEQYF	TGCGCCAGCAGCCATGCCCTAGCGGGAGGGCCACGGAGTTACGAGCAGTACTTC
TRBJ2-7	TRBV10-3	once	TRBD1	CAISKDRGNYEQYF	TGTGCCATCAGCAAGGACAGGGGAAACTACGAGCAGTACTTC
TRBJ1-6	TRBV14	.	.	CASSQSYSPLHF	TGTGCCAGCAGCCAGAGTTATTCACCCCTCCACTTT
TRBJ2-2	TRBV19	few	.	CASSIRVAGELFF	TGTGCCAGTAGTATCAGGGTTGCCGGGGAGCTGTTTTTT
TRBJ2-7	TRBV10-3	.	TRBD2	CAISESGRATYEQYF	TGTGCCATCAGTGAGTCGGGGAGGGCCACCTACGAGCAGTACTTC